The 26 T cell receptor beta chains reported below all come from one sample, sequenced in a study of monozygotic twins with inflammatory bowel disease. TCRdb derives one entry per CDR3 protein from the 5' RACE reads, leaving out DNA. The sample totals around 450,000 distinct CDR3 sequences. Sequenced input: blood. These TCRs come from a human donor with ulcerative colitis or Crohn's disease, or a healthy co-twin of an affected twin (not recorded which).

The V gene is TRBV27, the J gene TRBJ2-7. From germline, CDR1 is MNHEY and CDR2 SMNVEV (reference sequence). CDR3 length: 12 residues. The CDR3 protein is CASMTATYEQYF.

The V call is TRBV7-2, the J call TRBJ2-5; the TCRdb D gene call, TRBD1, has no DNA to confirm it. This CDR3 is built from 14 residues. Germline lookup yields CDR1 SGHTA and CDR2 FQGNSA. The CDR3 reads CASSRSGAWETQYF.

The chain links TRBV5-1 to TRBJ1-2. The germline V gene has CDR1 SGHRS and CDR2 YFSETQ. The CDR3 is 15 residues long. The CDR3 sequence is CASSLEFGEVHGYTF. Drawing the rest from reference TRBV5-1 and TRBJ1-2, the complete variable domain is KAGVTQTPRYLIKTRGQQVTLSCSPISGHRSVSWYQQTPGQGLQFLFEYFSETQRNKGNFPGRFSGRQFSNSRSEMNVSTLELGDSALYLCASSLEFGEVHGYTFGSGTRLTVV.

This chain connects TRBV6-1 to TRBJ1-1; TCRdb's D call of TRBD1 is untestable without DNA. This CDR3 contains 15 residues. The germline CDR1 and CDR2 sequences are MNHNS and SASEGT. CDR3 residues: CASISGGSSNTEAFF.

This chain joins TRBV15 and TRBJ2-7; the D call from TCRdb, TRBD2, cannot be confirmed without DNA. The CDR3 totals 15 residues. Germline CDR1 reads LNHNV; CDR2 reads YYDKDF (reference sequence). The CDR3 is CATSRELVPTYEQYF.

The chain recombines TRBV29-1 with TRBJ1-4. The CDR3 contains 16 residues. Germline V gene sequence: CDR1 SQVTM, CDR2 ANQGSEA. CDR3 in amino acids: CSVDDPAGGTNEKLFF.

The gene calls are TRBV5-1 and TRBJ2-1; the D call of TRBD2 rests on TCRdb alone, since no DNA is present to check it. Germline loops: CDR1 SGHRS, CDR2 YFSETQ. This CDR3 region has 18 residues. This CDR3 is CASSSPGLAGVIYNEQFF.

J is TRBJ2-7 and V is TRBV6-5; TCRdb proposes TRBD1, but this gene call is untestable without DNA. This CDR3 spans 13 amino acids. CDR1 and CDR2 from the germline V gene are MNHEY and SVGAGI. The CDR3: CASTYGQGYEQYF.

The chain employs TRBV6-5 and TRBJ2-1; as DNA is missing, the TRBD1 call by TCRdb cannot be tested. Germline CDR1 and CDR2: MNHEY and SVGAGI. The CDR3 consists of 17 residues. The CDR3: CASSYSSDRGRGNEQFF.

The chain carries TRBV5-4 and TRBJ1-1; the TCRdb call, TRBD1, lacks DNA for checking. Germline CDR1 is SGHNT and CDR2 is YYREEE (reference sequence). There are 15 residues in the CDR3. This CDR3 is CASTRQGASNTEAFF.

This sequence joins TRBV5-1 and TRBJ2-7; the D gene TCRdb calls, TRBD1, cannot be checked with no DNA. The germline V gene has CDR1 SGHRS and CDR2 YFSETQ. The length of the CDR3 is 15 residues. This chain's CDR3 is CASSPPDSALMEQYF.

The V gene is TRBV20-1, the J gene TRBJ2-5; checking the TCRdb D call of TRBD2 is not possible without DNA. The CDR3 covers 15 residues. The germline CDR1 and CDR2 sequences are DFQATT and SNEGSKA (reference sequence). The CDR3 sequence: CSAITSERRQETQYF.

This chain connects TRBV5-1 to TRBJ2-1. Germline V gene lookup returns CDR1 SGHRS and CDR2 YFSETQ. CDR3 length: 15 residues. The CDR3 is CASSPTATSYNEQFF.

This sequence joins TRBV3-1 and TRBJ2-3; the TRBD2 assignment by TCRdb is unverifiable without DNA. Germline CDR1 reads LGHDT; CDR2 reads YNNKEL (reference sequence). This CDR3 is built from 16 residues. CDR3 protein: CASSQDRAGNTDTQYF.

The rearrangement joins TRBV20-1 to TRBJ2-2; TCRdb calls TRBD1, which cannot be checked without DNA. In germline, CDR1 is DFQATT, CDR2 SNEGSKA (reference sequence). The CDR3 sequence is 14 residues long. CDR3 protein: CSAGGGPNTGELFF.

CDR3 amino acids: CASSPRGLFGYTF. V and J are TRBV27 and TRBJ1-2; absent DNA, TCRdb's TRBD1 call cannot be checked. Germline V gene data show CDR1 as MNHEY and CDR2 as SMNVEV (reference sequence). There are 13 residues in the CDR3.

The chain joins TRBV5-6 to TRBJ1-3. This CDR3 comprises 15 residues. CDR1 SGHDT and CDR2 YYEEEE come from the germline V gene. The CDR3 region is CASSLGPSIGNTIYF.

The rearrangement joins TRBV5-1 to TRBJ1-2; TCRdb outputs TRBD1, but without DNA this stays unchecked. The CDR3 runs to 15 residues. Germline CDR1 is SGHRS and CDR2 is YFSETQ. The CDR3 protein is CASSRDSTSNYGYTF.

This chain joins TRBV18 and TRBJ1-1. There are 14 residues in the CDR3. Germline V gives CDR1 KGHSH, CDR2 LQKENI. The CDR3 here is CASSPPHRNTEAFF.

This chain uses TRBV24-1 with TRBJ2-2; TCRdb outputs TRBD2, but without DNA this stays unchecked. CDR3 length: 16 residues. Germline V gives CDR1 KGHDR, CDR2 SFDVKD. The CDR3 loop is CATSDRAGSDTGELFF.

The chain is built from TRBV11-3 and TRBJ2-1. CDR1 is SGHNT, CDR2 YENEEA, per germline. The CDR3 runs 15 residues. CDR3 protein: CASSLKGKHGNEQFF.

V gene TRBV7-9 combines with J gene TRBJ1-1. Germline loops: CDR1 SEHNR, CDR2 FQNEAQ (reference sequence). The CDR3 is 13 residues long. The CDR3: CASSFSQNTEAFF.

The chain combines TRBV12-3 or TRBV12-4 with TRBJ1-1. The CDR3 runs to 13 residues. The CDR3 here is CATRRRGNTEAFF.

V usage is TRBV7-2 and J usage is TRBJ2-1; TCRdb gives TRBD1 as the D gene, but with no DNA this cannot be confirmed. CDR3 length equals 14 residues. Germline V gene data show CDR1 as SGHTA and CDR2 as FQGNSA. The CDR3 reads CASSHPPRDNEQFF. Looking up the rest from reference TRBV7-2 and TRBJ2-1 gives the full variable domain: GAGVSQSPSNKVTEKGKDVELRCDPISGHTALYWYRQSLGQGLEFLIYFQGNSAPDKSGLPSDRFSAERTGGSVSTLTIQRTQQEDSAVYLCASSHPPRDNEQFFGPGTRLTVL.

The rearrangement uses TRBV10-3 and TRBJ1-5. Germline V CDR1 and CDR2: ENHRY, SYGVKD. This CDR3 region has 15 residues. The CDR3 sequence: CAISESVGFDQPQHF.

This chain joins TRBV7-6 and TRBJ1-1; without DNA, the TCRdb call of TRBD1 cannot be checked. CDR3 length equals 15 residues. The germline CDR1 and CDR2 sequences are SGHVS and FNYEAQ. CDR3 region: CASSPAQGGNTEAFF.